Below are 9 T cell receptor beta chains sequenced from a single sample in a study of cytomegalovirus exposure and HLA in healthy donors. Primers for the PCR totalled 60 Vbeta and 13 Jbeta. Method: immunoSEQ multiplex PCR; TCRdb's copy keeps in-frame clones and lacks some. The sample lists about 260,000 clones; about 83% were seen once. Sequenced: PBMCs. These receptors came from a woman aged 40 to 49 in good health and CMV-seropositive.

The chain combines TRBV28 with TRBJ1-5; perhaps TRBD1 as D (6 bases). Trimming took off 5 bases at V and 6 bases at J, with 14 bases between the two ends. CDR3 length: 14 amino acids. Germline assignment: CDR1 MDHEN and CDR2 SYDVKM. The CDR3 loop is CASSIQGVGQPQHF. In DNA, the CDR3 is TGTGCCAGCAGTATACAGGGTGTAGGTCAGCCCCAGCATTTT.

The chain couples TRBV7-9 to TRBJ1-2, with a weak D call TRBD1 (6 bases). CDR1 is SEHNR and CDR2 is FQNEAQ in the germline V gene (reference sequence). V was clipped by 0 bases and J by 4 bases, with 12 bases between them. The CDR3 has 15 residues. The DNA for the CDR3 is TGTGCCAGCAGCTTAGCACAGGGAACGGGCTATGGCTACACCTTC. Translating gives CASSLAQGTGYGYTF.

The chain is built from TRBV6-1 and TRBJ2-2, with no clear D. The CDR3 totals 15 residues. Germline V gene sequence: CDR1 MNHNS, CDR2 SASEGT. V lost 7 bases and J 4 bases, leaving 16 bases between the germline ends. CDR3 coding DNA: TGTGCCAGCACGATTGGCATTGGAGTCACCGGGGAGCTGTTTTTT. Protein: CASTIGIGVTGELFF.

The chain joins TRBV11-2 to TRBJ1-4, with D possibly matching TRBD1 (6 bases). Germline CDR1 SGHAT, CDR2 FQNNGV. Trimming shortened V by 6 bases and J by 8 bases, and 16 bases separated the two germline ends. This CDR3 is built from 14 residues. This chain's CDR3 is CASSRGDIREKLFF. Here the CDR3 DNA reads TGTGCCAGCAGTCGGGGGGACATCCGAGAAAAACTGTTTTTT.

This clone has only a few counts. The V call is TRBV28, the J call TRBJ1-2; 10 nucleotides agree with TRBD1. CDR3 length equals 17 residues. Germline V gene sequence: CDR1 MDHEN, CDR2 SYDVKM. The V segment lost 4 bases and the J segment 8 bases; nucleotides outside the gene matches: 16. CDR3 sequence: CASSSPIPPGQGRGYTF. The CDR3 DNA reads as TGTGCCAGCAGTTCACCAATCCCTCCGGGACAGGGGAGAGGCTACACCTTC.

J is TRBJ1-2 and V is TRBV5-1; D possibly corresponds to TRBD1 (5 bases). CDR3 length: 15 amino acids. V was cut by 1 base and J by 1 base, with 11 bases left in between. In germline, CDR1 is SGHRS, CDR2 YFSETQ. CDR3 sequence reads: CASSLSDSLNYGYTF. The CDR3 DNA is TGCGCCAGCAGCTTGTCTGACAGTCTTAACTATGGCTACACCTTC. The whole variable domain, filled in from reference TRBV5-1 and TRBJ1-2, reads KAGVTQTPRYLIKTRGQQVTLSCSPISGHRSVSWYQQTPGQGLQFLFEYFSETQRNKGNFPGRFSGRQFSNSRSEMNVSTLELGDSALYLCASSLSDSLNYGYTFGSGTRLTVV.

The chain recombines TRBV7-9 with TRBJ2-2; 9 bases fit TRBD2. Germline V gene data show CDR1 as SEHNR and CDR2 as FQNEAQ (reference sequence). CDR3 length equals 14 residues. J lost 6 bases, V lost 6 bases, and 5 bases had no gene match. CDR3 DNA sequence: TGTGCCAGCAGGGGTAGCGGGGGATCCGGGGAGCTGTTTTTT. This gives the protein CASRGSGGSGELFF.

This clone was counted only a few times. CDR3 protein: CASSQSTAYNEQFF. The CDR3 coding sequence is TGTGCCAGCAGCCAATCAACAGCCTACAATGAGCAGTTCTTC. The chain couples TRBV16 to TRBJ2-1; D ambiguous. The CDR3 is 14 amino acids. CDR1 is KGHSY and CDR2 is FQNENV in the germline V gene. With 0 bases removed from V and 2 bases from J, the gap between germline ends came to 5 bases.

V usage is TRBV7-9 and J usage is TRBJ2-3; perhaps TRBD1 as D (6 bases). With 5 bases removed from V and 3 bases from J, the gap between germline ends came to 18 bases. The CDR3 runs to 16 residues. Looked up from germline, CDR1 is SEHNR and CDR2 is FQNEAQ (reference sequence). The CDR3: CASSPPTGRSTDTQYF. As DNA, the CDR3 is TGTGCCAGCAGCCCCCCCACAGGGAGAAGTACAGATACGCAGTATTTT. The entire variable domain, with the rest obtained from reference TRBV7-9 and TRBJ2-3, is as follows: DTGVSQNPRHKITKRGQNVTFRCDPISEHNRLYWYRQTLGQGPEFLTYFQNEAQLEKSRLLSDRFSAERPKGSFSTLEIQRTEQGDSAMYLCASSPPTGRSTDTQYFGPGTRLTVL.